This TCR beta chain is from a study of long-term antiretroviral therapy in people with HIV. Study results and limitations: Blood dating 2004 to 2017 may reflect older ART regimens. There were no data on ART adherence, viral resistance or therapy changes, a gap that limits inferences about post-ART repertoire changes. Clones that had undergone expansion before ART prevailed in the repertoire throughout all time points. HIV repertoires spanned narrower CDR3 length ranges than controls.

In the case of this clone: As yet, its antigen is unknown.

Trimming took off 7 bases at V and 4 bases at J, with 10 bases between the two ends. CDR1 LNHDA and CDR2 SQIVND come from the germline V gene (reference sequence). The CDR3 spans 13 residues. At the survey level, the v3.0 immunoSEQ assay was run. Only in-frame clones appear in the TCRdb table, and some are missing; sequencing was by immunoSEQ multiplex PCR. The sample records some 24,000 clones, 81% being singletons. This receptor was taken from a man under 40 with HIV. The chain uses TRBV19 and TRBJ1-4; D is perhaps TRBD1 (5 bases). The sequencing used unsorted PBMCs, collected 4.4 years after starting antiretroviral therapy. CDR3 coding DNA: TGTGCCAGTACCGGGACCTTTAATGAAAAACTGTTTTTT. It translates to CASTGTFNEKLFF.